This TCR beta chain was documented in a study of blood T cell repertoires in COVID-19. Study-wide background: COVID-19 samples, acute and convalescent, were from the United States, Italy and Spain. The analysed material was cDNA or gDNA that came from T cells, B-cell-depleted T cells, or PBMCs.

Cohort assignment relied on participant-reported clinical history. Cohort 3 recovery required two negative PCRs, clearance, or symptom resolution. Generated by immunoSEQ multiplex PCR, the TCRdb table keeps only in-frame clones and is missing some. The repertoire has hundreds of thousands of clones, 85% to 90% of them found once; the top ten carry around 1.1%. V dropped 4 bases and J dropped 4; count of bases not matched to a gene: 4. CDR3 length equals 13 residues. CDR1 and CDR2 (germline): SGHRS, YFSETQ. Sequenced: PBMCs or T cells enriched from blood (not recorded which). The J gene is TRBJ1-1, the V gene TRBV5-1, with 7 bases that match TRBD1. This TCR was recovered from a man aged 25-45 years who had recovered from COVID-19. In nucleotides, the CDR3 is TGCGCCAGCAGCAGGGACAGTAGCACTGAAGCTTTCTTT. Its protein is CASSRDSSTEAFF.